This T cell receptor beta chain is drawn from a study of T cell responses to AZD1222 COVID-19 vaccine. As concerns this clone: Its target is unknown.

Whole-study results and caveats: Epitopes outside B.1.351 and B.1.1.7 mutated regions reportedly drew nearly half of spike TCRs. There were vaccine-associated CD4 TCRs across spike, dominant at 160-218 and 743-854. Mostly white British, mostly female donors; authors suggested clonal diversity may be underestimated. Spike-specific TCR breadth rose after two AZD1222 doses, and depth rose as well.

Trimming cost V 6 bases and J 6 bases; bases outside gene matches: 2. CDR3 length: 14 residues. Germline V gene data show CDR1 as MNHEY and CDR2 as SVGAGI. The method was immunoSEQ multiplex PCR; TCRdb's version includes in-frame clones alone and lacks a portion of them. This repertoire shows 95,000 to 100,000 clones, just over 90% found once; its top ten account for under 1.5%. The V call is TRBV6-5, the J call TRBJ1-6; TRBD1 agrees at 10 bases. The starting material was peripheral blood, obtained on day 0 of AZD1222 vaccination. This receptor was taken from an adult in good health. The CDR3 nucleotides read TGTGCCAGCAGGGACAGGGGGAGTAATTCACCCCTCCACTTT. Residues: CASRDRGSNSPLHF.